This is a list of T cell receptor beta chains from one sample in a study of blood T cell repertoires in COVID-19. Repertoires were generated with immunoSEQ multiplex PCR, while TCRdb's copy carries only in-frame clones and drops some. The data contain 150,000 to 200,000 clones, 86% of them singletons. Material for sequencing was peripheral blood. These receptors came from a woman of 80 years or more in a cohort sampled during active or convalescent COVID-19. CDR3s include the opening cysteine and the closing phenylalanine or tryptophan.

j_gene,v_gene,CDR3aa
TRBJ2-4,TRBV4-3,CASSRNSGGAGNIQYF
TRBJ1-5,TRBV2,CASSGQGMGQPQHF
TRBJ2-3,TRBV6-1,CASSEAGVITRTDTQYF
TRBJ1-2,TRBV15,CATSSPRQGAHYGYTF
TRBJ2-3,TRBV12-3/TRBV12-4,CARRGESDTQYF
TRBJ2-3,TRBV5-1,CASSFREGDTQYF
TRBJ1-5,TRBV19,CASGQGPRTSNQPQHF
TRBJ2-1,TRBV27,CASSLSEDRGNEQFF
TRBJ2-7,TRBV24-1,CATSDPGQSYEQYF
TRBJ2-5,TRBV30,CAWKRDSRETQYF